At least ten counts were recorded for the clone carrying this T cell receptor (beta chain). The sample comes from a study of T-cell reconstitution after alpha-beta-depleted transplantation in children. V lost 1 base, J lost 2 bases, and 7 bases stayed unmatched. This CDR3 spans 16 amino acids. Germline V gene sequence: CDR1 SGHRS, CDR2 YFSETQ. Unique molecular identifiers were built into the TCRbeta library. TCRdb re-called the PCR reads through MiXCR, storing one row per CDR3 protein. In the table there are approximately 50,000 distinct CDR3 sequences, about 5% of which are singletons. This receptor was taken from a female patient aged 2-10 years who had a stem cell transplant for aplastic anemia, so the T cells may come from the graft donor. The sequencing used PBMCs, mostly from graft donor cells, collected 60 days after TCRalphabeta/CD19-depleted stem cell transplant. The rearrangement links TRBV5-1 to TRBJ2-7, with 9 bases identical to TRBD1. The CDR3 DNA reads TGCGCCAGCAGCTTGTTCGGGGGACAGGGACCCTACGAGCAGTACTTC. Its protein product is CASSLFGGQGPYEQYF.